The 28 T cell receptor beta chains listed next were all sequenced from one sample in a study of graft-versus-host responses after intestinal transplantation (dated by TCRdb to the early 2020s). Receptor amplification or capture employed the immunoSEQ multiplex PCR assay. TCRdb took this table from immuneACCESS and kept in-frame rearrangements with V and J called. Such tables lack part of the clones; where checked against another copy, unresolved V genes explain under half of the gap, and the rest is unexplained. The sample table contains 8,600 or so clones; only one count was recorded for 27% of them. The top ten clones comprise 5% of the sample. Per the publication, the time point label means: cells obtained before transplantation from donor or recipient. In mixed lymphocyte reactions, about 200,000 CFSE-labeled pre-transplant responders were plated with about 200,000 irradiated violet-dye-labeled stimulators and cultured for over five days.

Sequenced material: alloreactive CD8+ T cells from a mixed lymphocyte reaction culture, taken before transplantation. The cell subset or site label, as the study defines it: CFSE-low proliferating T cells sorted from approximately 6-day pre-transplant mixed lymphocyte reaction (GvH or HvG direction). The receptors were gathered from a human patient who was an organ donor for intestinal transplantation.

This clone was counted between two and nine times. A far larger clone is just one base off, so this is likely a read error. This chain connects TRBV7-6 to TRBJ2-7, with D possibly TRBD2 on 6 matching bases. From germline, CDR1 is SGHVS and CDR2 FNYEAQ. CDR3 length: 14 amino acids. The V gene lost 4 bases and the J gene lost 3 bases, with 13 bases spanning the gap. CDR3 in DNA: TGTGCCAGCAGCTCCAGCGGGCTCGGCTACGAGCAGTACTTC. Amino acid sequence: CASSSSGLGYEQYF.

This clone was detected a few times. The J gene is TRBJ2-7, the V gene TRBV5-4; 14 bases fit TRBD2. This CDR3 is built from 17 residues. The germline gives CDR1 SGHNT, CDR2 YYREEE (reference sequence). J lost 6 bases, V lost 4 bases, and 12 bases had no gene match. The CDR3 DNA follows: TGTGCCAGCAGCGTGGTGCCGGGACTAGCGGGAGTGCCCGAGCAGTACTTC. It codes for CASSVVPGLAGVPEQYF.

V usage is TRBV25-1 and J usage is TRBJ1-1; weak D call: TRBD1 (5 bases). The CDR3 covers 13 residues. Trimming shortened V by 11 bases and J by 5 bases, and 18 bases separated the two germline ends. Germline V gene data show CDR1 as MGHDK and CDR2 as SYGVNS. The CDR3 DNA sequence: TGTGCCTGGACAATGTTGGTGAGGACTGAAGCTTTCTTT. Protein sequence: CAWTMLVRTEAFF.

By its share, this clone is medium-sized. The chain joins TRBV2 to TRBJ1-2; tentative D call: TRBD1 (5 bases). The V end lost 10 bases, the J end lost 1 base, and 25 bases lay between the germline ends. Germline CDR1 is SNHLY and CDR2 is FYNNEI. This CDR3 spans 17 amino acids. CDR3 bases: TGTGCCACGGAAAGTTGGCAGGGAGGTAGCCTTAACTATGGCTACACCTTC. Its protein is CATESWQGGSLNYGYTF.

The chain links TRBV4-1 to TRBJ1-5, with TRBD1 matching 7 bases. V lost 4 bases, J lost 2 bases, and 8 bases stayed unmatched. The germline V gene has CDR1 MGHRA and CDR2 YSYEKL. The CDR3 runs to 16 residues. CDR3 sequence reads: CASSLSGQEGNQPQHF. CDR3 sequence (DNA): TGCGCCAGCAGCCTATCAGGACAGGAAGGCAATCAGCCCCAGCATTTT.

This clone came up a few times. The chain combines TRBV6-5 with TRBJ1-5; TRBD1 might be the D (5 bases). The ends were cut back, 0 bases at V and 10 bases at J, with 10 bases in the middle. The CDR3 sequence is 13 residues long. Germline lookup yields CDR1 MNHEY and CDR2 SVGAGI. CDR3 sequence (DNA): TGTGCCAGCAGTTACTCGAAGACAGCCCCCCAGCATTTT. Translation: CASSYSKTAPQHF.

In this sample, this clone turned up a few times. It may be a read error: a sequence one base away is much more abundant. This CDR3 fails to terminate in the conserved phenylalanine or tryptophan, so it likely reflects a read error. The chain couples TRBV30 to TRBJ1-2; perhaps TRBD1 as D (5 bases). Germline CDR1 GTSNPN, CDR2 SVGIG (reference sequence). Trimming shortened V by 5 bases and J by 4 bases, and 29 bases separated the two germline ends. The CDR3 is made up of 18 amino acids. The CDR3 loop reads CAWAGWRQGSSLIYGYTL. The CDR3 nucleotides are TGTGCCTGGGCAGGGTGGAGGCAGGGAAGTAGTTTGATCTATGGCTACACCCTC.

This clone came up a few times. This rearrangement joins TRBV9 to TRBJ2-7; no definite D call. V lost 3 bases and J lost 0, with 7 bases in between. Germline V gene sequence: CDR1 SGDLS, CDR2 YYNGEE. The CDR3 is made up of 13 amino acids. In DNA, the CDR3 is TGTGCCAGCAGCGACAGTCACTCCTACGAGCAGTACTTC. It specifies CASSDSHSYEQYF.

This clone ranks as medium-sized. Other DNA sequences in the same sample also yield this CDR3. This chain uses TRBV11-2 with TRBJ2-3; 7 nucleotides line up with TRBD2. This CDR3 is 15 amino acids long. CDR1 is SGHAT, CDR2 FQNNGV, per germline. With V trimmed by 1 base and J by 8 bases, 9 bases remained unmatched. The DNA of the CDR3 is TGTGCCAGCAGCTTAGCTAGCGGAGGGGATTCTACGCAGTATTTT. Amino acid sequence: CASSLASGGDSTQYF.

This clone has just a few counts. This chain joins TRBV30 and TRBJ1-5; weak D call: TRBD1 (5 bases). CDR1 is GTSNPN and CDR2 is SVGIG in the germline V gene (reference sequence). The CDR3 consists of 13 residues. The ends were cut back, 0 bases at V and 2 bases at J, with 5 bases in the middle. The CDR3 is CAWSVQGNQPQHF. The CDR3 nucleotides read TGTGCCTGGAGTGTACAGGGCAATCAGCCCCAGCATTTT.

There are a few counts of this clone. The CDR3 loop is CASSPTPGEQYF. The CDR3 bases are TGTGCCAGCAGCCCTACTCCTGGCGAGCAGTACTTC. This chain joins TRBV7-8 and TRBJ2-6, with D hard to call. The tail of the sequence fits TRBJ2-7 better, so the J call may be wrong. The CDR3 sequence is 12 residues long. Germline CDR1 reads SGHVS; CDR2 reads FQNEAQ.

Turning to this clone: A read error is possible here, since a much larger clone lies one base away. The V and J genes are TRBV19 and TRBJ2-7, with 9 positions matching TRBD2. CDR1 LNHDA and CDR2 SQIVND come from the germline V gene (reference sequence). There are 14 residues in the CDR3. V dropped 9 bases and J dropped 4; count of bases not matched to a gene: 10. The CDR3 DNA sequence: TGTGCCAGGGCCTCGCGGGAGGGCCAGTACGAGCAGTACTTC. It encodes CARASREGQYEQYF.

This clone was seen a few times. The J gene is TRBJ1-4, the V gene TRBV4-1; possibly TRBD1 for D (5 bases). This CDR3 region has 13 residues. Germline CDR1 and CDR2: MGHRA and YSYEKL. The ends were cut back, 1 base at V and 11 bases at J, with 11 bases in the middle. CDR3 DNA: TGCGCCAGCAGCCAAGTAGGACACTTCAAACTGTTTTTT. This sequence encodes CASSQVGHFKLFF.

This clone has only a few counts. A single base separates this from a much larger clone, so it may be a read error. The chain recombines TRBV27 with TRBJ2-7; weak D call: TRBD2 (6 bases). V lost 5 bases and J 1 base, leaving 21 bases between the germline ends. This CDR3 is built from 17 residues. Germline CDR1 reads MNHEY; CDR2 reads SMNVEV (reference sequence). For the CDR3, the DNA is TGTGCCAGCAGTCAACAAACACCGGGACTGGATTCCTACGAGCAGTACTTC. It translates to CASSQQTPGLDSYEQYF.

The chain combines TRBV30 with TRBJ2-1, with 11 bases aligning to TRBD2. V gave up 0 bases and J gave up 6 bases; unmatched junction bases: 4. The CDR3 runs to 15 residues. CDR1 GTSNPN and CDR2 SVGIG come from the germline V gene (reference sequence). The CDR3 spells CAWSVFSGGGNEQFF. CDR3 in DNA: TGTGCCTGGAGTGTCTTTAGCGGGGGGGGCAATGAGCAGTTCTTC.

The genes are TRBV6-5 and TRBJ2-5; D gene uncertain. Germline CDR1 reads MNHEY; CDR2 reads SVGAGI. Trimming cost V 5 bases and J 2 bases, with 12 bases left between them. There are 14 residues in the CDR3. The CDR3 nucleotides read TGTGCCAGCAGTCTATCTCTCTCTCAAGAGACCCAGTACTTC. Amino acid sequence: CASSLSLSQETQYF.

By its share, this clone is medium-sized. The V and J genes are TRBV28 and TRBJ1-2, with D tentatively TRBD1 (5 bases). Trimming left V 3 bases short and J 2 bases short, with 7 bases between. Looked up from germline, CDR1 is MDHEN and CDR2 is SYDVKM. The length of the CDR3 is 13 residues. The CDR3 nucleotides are TGTGCCAGCAGTTTGTCAGGGAACTATGGCTACACCTTC. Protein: CASSLSGNYGYTF.

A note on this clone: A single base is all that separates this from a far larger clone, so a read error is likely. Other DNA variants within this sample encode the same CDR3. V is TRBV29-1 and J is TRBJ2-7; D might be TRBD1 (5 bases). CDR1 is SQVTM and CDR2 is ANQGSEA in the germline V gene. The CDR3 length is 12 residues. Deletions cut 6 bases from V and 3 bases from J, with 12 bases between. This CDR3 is CSVGVTDYEQYF. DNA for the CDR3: TGCAGCGTAGGGGTGACGGACTACGAGCAGTACTTC.

In nucleotides, the CDR3 is TGTGCCAGCAGTGAAGCACAGGGGGGGAGATGGGGTATAGAGACCCAGTACTTC. Translated: CASSEAQGGRWGIETQYF. This chain joins TRBV2 and TRBJ2-5; D is perhaps TRBD1 (8 bases). This CDR3 has 18 amino acids. V lost 0 bases and J lost 4, with 21 bases in between. Germline V gives CDR1 SNHLY, CDR2 FYNNEI.

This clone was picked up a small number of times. The CDR3 coding sequence is TGTGCCAGCAGTTTATTAGGTAACACTGAAGCTTTCTTT. This codes for CASSLLGNTEAFF. The J gene is TRBJ1-1, the V gene TRBV27, with D unclear. CDR3 size: 13 residues. Trimming took 1 base from V and 2 from J, leaving 5 bases between them. The germline CDR1 and CDR2 sequences are MNHEY and SMNVEV (reference sequence).

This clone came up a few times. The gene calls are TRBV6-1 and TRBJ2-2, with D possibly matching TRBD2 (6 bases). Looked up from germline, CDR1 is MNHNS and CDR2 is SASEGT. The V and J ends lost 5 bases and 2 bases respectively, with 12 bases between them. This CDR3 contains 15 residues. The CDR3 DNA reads TGTGCCAGCAGTTCGACGGGACTCAACACCGGGGAGCTGTTTTTT. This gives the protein CASSSTGLNTGELFF.

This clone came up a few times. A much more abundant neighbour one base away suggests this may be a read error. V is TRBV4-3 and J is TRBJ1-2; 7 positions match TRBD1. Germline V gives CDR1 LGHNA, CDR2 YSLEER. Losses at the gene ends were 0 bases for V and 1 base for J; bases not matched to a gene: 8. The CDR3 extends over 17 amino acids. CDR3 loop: CASSQDCPPGGNYGYTF. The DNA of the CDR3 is TGCGCCAGCAGCCAAGATTGTCCTCCAGGGGGTAACTATGGCTACACCTTC.

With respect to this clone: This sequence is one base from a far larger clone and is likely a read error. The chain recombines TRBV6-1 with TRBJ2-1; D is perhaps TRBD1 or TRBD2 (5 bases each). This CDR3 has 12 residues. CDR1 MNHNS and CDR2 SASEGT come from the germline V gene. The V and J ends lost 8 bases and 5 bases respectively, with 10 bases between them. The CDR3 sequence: CASSTGHNEQFF. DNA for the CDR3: TGTGCCAGCTCGACGGGGCACAATGAGCAGTTCTTC.

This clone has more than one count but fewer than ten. CDR3 loop: CASSLQQGGNSPLHF. The DNA of the CDR3 is TGTGCCAGCAGCTTACAACAGGGCGGTAATTCACCCCTCCACTTT. The chain has TRBV7-8 and TRBJ1-6; possible D gene TRBD1, 6 bases. Germline V gives CDR1 SGHVS, CDR2 FQNEAQ. V lost 2 bases and J 6 bases, leaving 11 bases between the germline ends. The CDR3 is 15 amino acids. The full variable domain, its missing parts supplied by reference TRBV7-8 and TRBJ1-6, is GAGVSQSPRYKVAKRGQDVALRCDPISGHVSLFWYQQALGQGPEFLTYFQNEAQLDKSGLPSDRFFAERPEGSVSTLKIQRTQQEDSAVYLCASSLQQGGNSPLHFGNGTRLTVT.

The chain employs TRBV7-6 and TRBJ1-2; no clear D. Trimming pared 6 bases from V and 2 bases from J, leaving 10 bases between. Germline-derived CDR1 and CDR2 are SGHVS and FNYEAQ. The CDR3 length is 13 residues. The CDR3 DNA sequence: TGTGCCAGCAGTCCTACAGCGAACTATGGCTACACCTTC. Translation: CASSPTANYGYTF.

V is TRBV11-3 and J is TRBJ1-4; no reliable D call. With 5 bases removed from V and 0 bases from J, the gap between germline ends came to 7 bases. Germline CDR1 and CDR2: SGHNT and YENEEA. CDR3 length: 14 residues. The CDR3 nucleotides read TGTGCCAGCAGCATAGTAGCAACTAATGAAAAACTGTTTTTT. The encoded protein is CASSIVATNEKLFF.

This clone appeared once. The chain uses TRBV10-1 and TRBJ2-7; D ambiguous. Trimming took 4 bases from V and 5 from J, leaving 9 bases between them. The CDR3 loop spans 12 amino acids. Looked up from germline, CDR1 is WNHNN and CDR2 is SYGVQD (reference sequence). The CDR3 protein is CASSGASDEQYF. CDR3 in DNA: TGCGCCAGCAGTGGGGCCAGCGACGAGCAGTACTTC.

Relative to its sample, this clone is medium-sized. The CDR3 protein is CSVLGGDSYEQYF. The CDR3, as DNA: TGCAGCGTTTTGGGTGGTGACTCCTACGAGCAGTACTTC. The rearrangement joins TRBV29-1 to TRBJ2-7; D unclear. The germline gives CDR1 SQVTM, CDR2 ANQGSEA. V shed 5 bases and J shed 0 bases, with 11 bases lying between them. The CDR3 has 13 residues.